This T cell receptor beta chain was captured by sequencing in a study of cytomegalovirus exposure and HLA in healthy donors. Study context: The 110 or so validation repertoires, a later analysis reported, used the same platform as the approximately 700 first-cohort repertoires. Notes on the study in general: A few chains tied to CMV proved CMV antigen-specific in vitro. It was reported that the classifier diagnosed cytomegalovirus status with high specificity and sensitivity in both the original and validation cohorts.

Only in-frame clones appear in the TCRdb table, and some are missing; sequencing was by immunoSEQ multiplex PCR. Here the sample spans about 200,000 clones, around 83% being singletons. The donors were members of the validation cohort, which comprised about 120 subjects and was separate from the first cohort of some 680 subjects. For this clone: Its antigen is currently unknown.

CDR3 size: 16 residues. The germline V gene encodes CDR1 MNHEY and CDR2 SMNVEV (reference sequence). V trimming: 6 bases; J trimming: 1 base; junction bases outside the gene matches: 5. The chain carries TRBV27 and TRBJ2-2, with TRBD2 matching 10 bases. Material for sequencing was PBMCs. This receptor was taken from a woman in her thirties in good health and CMV-seropositive. CDR3 residues: CASRLRTSGNTGELFF. The CDR3 bases are TGTGCCAGCAGATTAAGGACTAGCGGGAACACCGGGGAGCTGTTTTTT.